The 16 T cell receptor beta chains given below trace back to one sample, sequenced in a study of blood T cell repertoires in COVID-19 (dated by TCRdb to 2018 to 2021). Library method: the immunoSEQ multiplex PCR assay. TCRdb retrieved this table from immuneACCESS and kept in-frame rearrangements only. Not all clones are present; in checked studies, unresolved V genes account for under half, and no reason is known for the remainder. This sample is represented by under 200,000 clones; over 75% of them were singletons. About 10% of the sample comes from the top ten. Sequencing used PBMCs or T cells enriched from blood (not recorded which). The receptors derive from a man aged 50-59 years who had recovered from COVID-19.

This clone appeared a few times. The chain has TRBV19 and TRBJ1-4; 10 positions match TRBD1. Trimming took 4 bases from V and 11 from J; bases not matched to a gene: 7. Germline values: CDR1 LNHDA, CDR2 SQIVND (reference sequence). This CDR3 comprises 14 residues. The CDR3 DNA sequence: TGTGCCAGTAGTACCCTTGGGGGACAGGGGAAACTGTTTTTT. Protein sequence: CASSTLGGQGKLFF.

The J gene is TRBJ2-2, the V gene TRBV5-1, with D maybe TRBD2 (5 bases). V lost 6 bases and J 4 bases, leaving 16 bases between the germline ends. The CDR3 is made up of 15 amino acids. In germline, CDR1 is SGHRS, CDR2 YFSETQ. CDR3 loop: CASTLDGEGTGELFF. CDR3 coding DNA: TGCGCCAGCACGTTGGACGGGGAAGGCACCGGGGAGCTGTTTTTT.

The rearrangement uses TRBV3-1 (or the pseudogene TRBV3-2) and TRBJ2-2; 8 bases align to TRBD2. The CDR3 contains 16 residues. V lost 5 bases, J lost 4 bases, and 9 bases stayed unmatched. CDR1 is LGHDT, CDR2 YNNKEL, per germline (reference sequence). DNA for the CDR3: TGTGCCAGCAGCACACCGGGACTAGGGACCACCGGGGAGCTGTTTTTT. Amino acids: CASSTPGLGTTGELFF.

This clone was recorded once. V is TRBV7-9 and J is TRBJ2-3; 12 bases agree with TRBD2. V lost 5 bases, J lost 6 bases, and 9 bases stayed unmatched. The CDR3 is 16 residues long. CDR1 and CDR2 from the germline V gene are SEHNR and FQNEAQ (reference sequence). The CDR3 reads CASSQPSGGAKDTQYF. The DNA for the CDR3 is TGTGCCAGCAGCCAACCTAGCGGGGGGGCCAAGGATACGCAGTATTTT.

The rearrangement joins TRBV20-1 to TRBJ2-7; D not certain. The CDR3 covers 10 residues. Trimming left V 5 bases short and J 5 bases short, with 7 bases between. Germline V gene data show CDR1 as DFQATT and CDR2 as SNEGSKA (reference sequence). The CDR3 DNA reads TGCAGTGCTTACAGAAACGAGCAGTACTTC. Encoded protein: CSAYRNEQYF.

The V call is TRBV2, the J call TRBJ1-4, with TRBD1 matching 8 bases. This CDR3 contains 15 residues. The V gene's germline CDR1 is SNHLY and CDR2 FYNNEI. Trimming at V came to 3 bases and at J to 4 bases, leaving 4 bases not matched to a gene. CDR3 sequence: CASSDRDRNNEKLFF. The CDR3 DNA is TGTGCCAGCAGTGACCGGGACAGGAATAATGAAAAACTGTTTTTT.

J is TRBJ1-5 and V is TRBV5-3; the D gene is possibly TRBD1 (5 bases). TRBV5-3 is identified as an open reading frame with a role that is uncertain. CDR3 length: 14 amino acids. V lost 1 base, J lost 4 bases, and 9 bases lay in between. The DNA for the CDR3 is TGTGCCAGAAGCTTGTGGCCAGGGAATCAGCCCCAGCATTTT. Translation: CARSLWPGNQPQHF.

The J gene is TRBJ2-5, the V gene TRBV2, with D unresolved. The CDR3 is made up of 13 amino acids. Germline CDR1 is SNHLY and CDR2 is FYNNEI. Trimming removed 3 bases at V and 1 base at J, with 6 bases between. Written as DNA, the CDR3 is TGTGCCAGCAGTGATGGCCTCCAAGAGACCCAGTACTTC. Its protein is CASSDGLQETQYF.

J is TRBJ2-2 and V is TRBV3-1 (or the pseudogene TRBV3-2); D may be TRBD2 (5 bases). The germline CDR1 and CDR2 sequences are LGHDT and YNNKEL (reference sequence). There are 15 residues in the CDR3. Trimming shortened V by 4 bases and J by 4 bases, and 13 bases separated the two germline ends. The CDR3 is CASSLRTSGTGELFF. The CDR3 coding sequence is TGTGCCAGCAGCCTACGGACTTCGGGCACCGGGGAGCTGTTTTTT.

The chain joins TRBV27 to TRBJ2-5, with a weak D call TRBD1 (5 bases). Looked up from germline, CDR1 is MNHEY and CDR2 is SMNVEV (reference sequence). There are 12 residues in the CDR3. V lost 7 bases and J lost 2, with 8 bases in between. The CDR3: CASKDNQETQYF. The CDR3 coding sequence is TGTGCCAGCAAGGACAATCAAGAGACCCAGTACTTC.

The rearrangement joins TRBV14 to TRBJ2-5; 11 bases agree with TRBD1. Germline CDR1 is SGHDN and CDR2 is FVKESK. V dropped 0 bases and J dropped 4; count of bases not matched to a gene: 7. The CDR3 loop spans 17 amino acids. The CDR3 coding sequence is TGTGCCAGCAGCCAAGATCCTGGACAGGGGGCACGAGAGACCCAGTACTTC. The encoded protein is CASSQDPGQGARETQYF.

The J gene is TRBJ2-3, the V gene TRBV27; 11 nucleotides align to TRBD2. CDR3 length equals 14 residues. V shed 8 bases, J shed 2 bases, and the junction held 3 bases outside the gene matches. CDR1 MNHEY and CDR2 SMNVEV come from the germline V gene (reference sequence). The CDR3 coding sequence is TGTGCCAGCGGACTAGCGGGCATCACAGATACGCAGTATTTT. Translation gives CASGLAGITDTQYF.

This clone appeared once. This chain uses TRBV6-5 with TRBJ2-3; D is unresolved. Trimming shortened V by 0 bases and J by 4 bases, and 8 bases separated the two germline ends. In germline, CDR1 is MNHEY, CDR2 SVGAGI. The CDR3 is 14 residues long. This CDR3 reads CASSYSKSADTQYF. CDR3 DNA: TGTGCCAGCAGTTACTCGAAGTCAGCAGATACGCAGTATTTT.

This clone came up a few times. The V call is TRBV24-1, the J call TRBJ2-2; weak D call: TRBD1 (6 bases). Germline V gives CDR1 KGHDR, CDR2 SFDVKD. Trimming cost V 1 base and J 1 base, with 18 bases left between them. This CDR3 spans 19 amino acids. The CDR3 DNA follows: TGTGCCACCAGTGATTTCTTCGGCCCGGGACATCTGAACACCGGGGAGCTGTTTTTT. Protein sequence: CATSDFFGPGHLNTGELFF.

CDR3 in amino acids: CASSADRETQYF. The CDR3 coding sequence is TGTGCCAGCAGCGCGGATAGGGAGACCCAGTACTTC. The V and J genes are TRBV11-2 and TRBJ2-5; D is unresolved. V gave up 5 bases and J gave up 5 bases, with 9 bases separating them. CDR1 SGHAT and CDR2 FQNNGV come from the germline V gene. This CDR3 region has 12 residues.

The chain couples TRBV6-5 to TRBJ2-1; 8 nucleotides match TRBD2. Trimming removed 5 bases from V and 14 bases from J; junction bases left unmatched: 11. The CDR3 is made up of 13 amino acids. In germline, CDR1 is MNHEY, CDR2 SVGAGI. The CDR3 spells CASSPRPERGKFF. CDR3 in DNA: TGTGCCAGCAGTCCCCGTCCCGAGCGGGGGAAGTTCTTC.